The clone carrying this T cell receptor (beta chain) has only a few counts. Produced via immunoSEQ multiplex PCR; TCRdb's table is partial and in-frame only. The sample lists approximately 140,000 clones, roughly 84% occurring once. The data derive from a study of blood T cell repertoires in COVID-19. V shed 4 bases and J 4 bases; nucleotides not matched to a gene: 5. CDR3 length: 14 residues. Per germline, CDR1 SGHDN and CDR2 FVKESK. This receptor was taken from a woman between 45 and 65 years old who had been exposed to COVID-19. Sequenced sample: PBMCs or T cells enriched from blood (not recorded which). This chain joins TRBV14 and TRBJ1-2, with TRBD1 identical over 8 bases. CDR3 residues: CASSPRTGPYGYTF. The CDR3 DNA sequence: TGTGCCAGCAGCCCTCGGACAGGGCCCTATGGCTACACCTTC.